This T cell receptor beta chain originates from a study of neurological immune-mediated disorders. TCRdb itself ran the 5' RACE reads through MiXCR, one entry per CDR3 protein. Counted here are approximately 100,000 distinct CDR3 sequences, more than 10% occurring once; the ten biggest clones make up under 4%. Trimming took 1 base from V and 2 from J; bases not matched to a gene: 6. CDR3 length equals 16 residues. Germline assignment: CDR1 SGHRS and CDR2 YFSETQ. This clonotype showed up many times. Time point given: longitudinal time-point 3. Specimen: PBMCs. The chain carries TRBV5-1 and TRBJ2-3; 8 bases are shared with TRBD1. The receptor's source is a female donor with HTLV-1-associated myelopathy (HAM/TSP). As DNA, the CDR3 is TGCGCCAGCAGCTTGTCGGCAGGGGGCAACACAGATACGCAGTATTTT. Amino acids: CASSLSAGGNTDTQYF.